This T cell receptor beta chain stems from a study of T cell responses to AZD1222 COVID-19 vaccine. Data came from immunoSEQ multiplex PCR; TCRdb stores just in-frame clones and leaves some out. The profile covers 90,000 to 120,000 clones, with roughly 86% appearing a single time and around 3.2% taken by the ten largest. The sample here was peripheral blood, taken on day 0 of AZD1222 vaccination. The source of this sequence is an adult in good health.

CDR3 DNA: TGTGCCAGCTCTCCAGACAGATACTATGGCTACACCTTC. It translates to CASSPDRYYGYTF. The chain uses TRBV18 and TRBJ1-2; tentative D call: TRBD1 (5 bases). V dropped 6 bases and J dropped 3 bases, with 11 bases sitting between them. CDR3 length: 13 amino acids. Germline lookup yields CDR1 KGHSH and CDR2 LQKENI.